The 17 T cell receptor beta chains listed next were all sequenced from one sample in a study of beta chain features in type 1 diabetes. What was sequenced were expressed TCRB transcripts, since all of the isolated RNA had been reverse transcribed. Clones were read by immunoSEQ multiplex PCR, and TCRdb kept only the in-frame ones, dropping some. Of 200,000 to 250,000 clones in the sample, 9.5% to 13% were seen once. The sequenced sample consisted of central memory CD4+ T cells from blood. Receptors were obtained from a man aged 18 to 29 in good health.

This clone was seen a handful of times. V usage is TRBV27 and J usage is TRBJ1-2; 10 bases match TRBD1. The CDR3 sequence is 16 residues long. Germline CDR1 and CDR2: MNHEY and SMNVEV (reference sequence). Trimming took 6 bases from V and 0 from J; bases not matched to a gene: 7. This CDR3 is CASSRQGAISNYGYTF. CDR3 sequence (DNA): TGTGCCAGCAGCAGACAGGGGGCGATTTCTAACTATGGCTACACCTTC.

Only a few counts were recorded for this clone. This sequence joins TRBV2 and TRBJ2-1; a possible D gene is TRBD2 (7 bases). CDR3 length: 15 amino acids. V shed 3 bases and J shed 5 bases, with 14 bases lying between them. CDR1 and CDR2 from the germline V gene are SNHLY and FYNNEI. The CDR3 DNA reads TGTGCCAGCAGTGAGTTACAGGGAGGGAACAATGAGCAGTTCTTC. Translating gives CASSELQGGNNEQFF.

CDR3 in DNA: TGTGCCAGCAGCTTAAAGGGGAGCTCCTACAATGAGCAGTTCTTC. Its protein product is CASSLKGSSYNEQFF. The V call is TRBV11-3, the J call TRBJ2-1; D may correspond to TRBD1 or TRBD2 (5 bases each). The V and J ends lost 2 bases and 0 bases respectively, with 8 bases between them. This CDR3 has 15 residues. Germline CDR1 SGHNT, CDR2 YENEEA.

The table lists this clone with a few counts. Compared with germline, one end of the junction differs, possibly owing to a read error. V usage is TRBV10-3 and J usage is TRBJ2-2; 7 bases line up with TRBD1. There are 15 residues in the CDR3. Looked up from germline, CDR1 is ENHRY and CDR2 is SYGVKD. Here the CDR3 reads CASSGQTQGVGELFF. CDR3 coding DNA: TGTGCCAGCAGTGGACAAACTCAGGGGGTCGGGGAGCTGTTTTTT.

This clone came up a few times. The chain carries TRBV7-9 and TRBJ2-3; D remains ambiguous. Germline CDR1 is SEHNR and CDR2 is FQNEAQ (reference sequence). Deletions cut 1 base from V and 3 bases from J, with 5 bases between. The CDR3 contains 13 residues. CDR3 residues: CASSLVFTDTQYF. CDR3 coding DNA: TGTGCCAGCAGCTTAGTGTTTACAGATACGCAGTATTTT.

This clone has just a few counts. This rearrangement joins TRBV7-2 to TRBJ1-2; D might be TRBD1 (6 bases). Looked up from germline, CDR1 is SGHTA and CDR2 is FQGNSA. V was clipped by 4 bases and J by 4 bases, with 7 bases between them. This CDR3 comprises 12 residues. CDR3 nucleotides: TGTGCCAGCAGCTCGACAGGCTATGGCTACACCTTC. Its protein is CASSSTGYGYTF.

This clone was seen a handful of times. The rearrangement links TRBV6-1 to TRBJ2-1; tentatively, D is TRBD2 (5 bases). Germline V lookup: CDR1 MNHNS, CDR2 SASEGT. The V end was cut by 6 bases, the J end by 7 bases, with 13 bases between. The CDR3 covers 13 residues. The CDR3 DNA reads as TGTGCCAGCAGAACGGGAAAGGAGAATGAGCAGTTCTTC. It specifies CASRTGKENEQFF.

This clone was observed a handful of times. This chain joins TRBV14 and TRBJ2-4; TRBD1 is a possible D gene (5 bases). This CDR3 spans 16 amino acids. Germline V gene sequence: CDR1 SGHDN, CDR2 FVKESK. V lost 4 bases and J 3 bases, leaving 16 bases between the germline ends. The CDR3 nucleotides read TGTGCCAGCAGCCCTCGGCAGGGAAAGGGCAAAAACATTCAGTACTTC. This translates into CASSPRQGKGKNIQYF.

The V call is TRBV5-1, the J call TRBJ2-7; no clear D gene. CDR1 is SGHRS and CDR2 is YFSETQ in the germline V gene. The CDR3 is 14 residues long. The V gene lost 2 bases and the J gene lost 6 bases, with 15 bases spanning the gap. CDR3 loop: CASSFGGTLLEQYF. Here the CDR3 DNA reads TGCGCCAGCAGCTTCGGCGGAACCCTTCTCGAGCAGTACTTC.

This clone has ten or more counts. The chain carries TRBV4-3 and TRBJ2-1; D ambiguous. The CDR3 is made up of 14 amino acids. CDR1 is LGHNA and CDR2 is YSLEER in the germline V gene. Between the trimmed V and J ends, which lost 0 bases and 10 bases, there was a span of 13 bases. This chain's CDR3 is CASSQDSRRREQFF. CDR3 sequence (DNA): TGCGCCAGCAGCCAAGATTCGAGGCGGCGGGAGCAGTTCTTC.

This clone was counted between two and nine times. The V gene is TRBV7-9, the J gene TRBJ2-5, with 12 bases identical to TRBD2. In germline, CDR1 is SEHNR, CDR2 FQNEAQ (reference sequence). This CDR3 is built from 17 residues. After removal of 5 bases from V and 0 bases from J, the junction contained 7 bases not matched to a gene. CDR3 bases: TGTGCCAGCAGCCCTGGACTAGCGGGAATGTACCAAGAGACCCAGTACTTC. The encoded protein is CASSPGLAGMYQETQYF.

There are a few counts of this clone. This chain joins TRBV5-1 and TRBJ2-2, with D possibly being TRBD2 (5 bases). Germline values: CDR1 SGHRS, CDR2 YFSETQ. This CDR3 is built from 14 residues. The ends were cut back, 0 bases at V and 10 bases at J, with 13 bases in the middle. The CDR3 nucleotides read TGCGCCAGCAGCTTGGAATGGGGAGCGACGGAGCTGTTTTTT. Its translation is CASSLEWGATELFF.

The chain carries TRBV7-9 and TRBJ2-7; 14 bases fit TRBD2. With 5 bases clipped from V and 2 bases from J, the junction kept 5 bases outside the gene matches. The V gene's germline CDR1 is SEHNR and CDR2 FQNEAQ (reference sequence). This CDR3 spans 16 amino acids. The CDR3, as DNA: TGTGCCAGCAGCCCGGTGGGACTAGCGGGAGCCTACGAGCAGTACTTC. The encoded protein is CASSPVGLAGAYEQYF.

This clone came up a few times. V and J are TRBV30 and TRBJ1-5; TRBD1 matches at 8 bases. The V segment lost 0 bases and the J segment 4 bases; nucleotides outside the gene matches: 2. Germline-derived CDR1 and CDR2 are GTSNPN and SVGIG (reference sequence). This CDR3 region has 14 residues. CDR3 nucleotides: TGTGCCTGGAGTGTTGACAGGGGTAATCAGCCCCAGCATTTT. Its translation: CAWSVDRGNQPQHF.

V usage is TRBV7-9 and J usage is TRBJ2-1; possible D gene TRBD1, 6 bases. Germline V gene data show CDR1 as SEHNR and CDR2 as FQNEAQ (reference sequence). The CDR3 spans 15 residues. Trimming removed 1 base from V and 7 bases from J, with 14 bases in between. In nucleotides, the CDR3 is TGTGCCAGCAGCTTAGAGGGGCAGGGGATAAATGAGCAGTTCTTC. Translating gives CASSLEGQGINEQFF.

This clone has just a few counts. The CDR3 coding sequence is TGCGCCAGCAGCCAAGGCACCCGTGGTAGCGGGACAAAGATGTACGAGCAGTACTTC. This translates into CASSQGTRGSGTKMYEQYF. The rearrangement uses TRBV5-1 and TRBJ2-7; 8 nucleotides line up with TRBD2. CDR1 is SGHRS, CDR2 YFSETQ, per germline. V lost 4 bases to trimming and J lost 4 bases; unmatched junction nucleotides: 22. The CDR3 is made up of 19 amino acids.

The chain uses TRBV11-2 and TRBJ2-4; 8 positions agree with TRBD2. Germline V gene lookup returns CDR1 SGHAT and CDR2 FQNNGV. V dropped 3 bases and J dropped 7; count of bases not matched to a gene: 8. CDR3 size: 15 residues. In nucleotides, the CDR3 is TGTGCCAGCAGCTTTGCGGGAGGAGGCACGAACATTCAGTACTTC. This codes for CASSFAGGGTNIQYF.